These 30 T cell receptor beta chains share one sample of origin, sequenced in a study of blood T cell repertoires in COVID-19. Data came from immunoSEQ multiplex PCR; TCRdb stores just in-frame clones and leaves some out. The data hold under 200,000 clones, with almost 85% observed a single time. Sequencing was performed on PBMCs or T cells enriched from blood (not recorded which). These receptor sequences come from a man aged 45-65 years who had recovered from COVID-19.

The CDR3 nucleotides are TGTGCCAGCAGTGAAATACTAGCGGGAGGATACAATGAGCAGTTCTTC. It codes for CASSEILAGGYNEQFF. The chain employs TRBV6-1 and TRBJ2-1; 12 bases are shared with TRBD2. Trimming at V came to 2 bases and at J to 4 bases, leaving 3 bases not matched to a gene. The CDR3 runs to 16 residues. CDR1 MNHNS and CDR2 SASEGT come from the germline V gene.

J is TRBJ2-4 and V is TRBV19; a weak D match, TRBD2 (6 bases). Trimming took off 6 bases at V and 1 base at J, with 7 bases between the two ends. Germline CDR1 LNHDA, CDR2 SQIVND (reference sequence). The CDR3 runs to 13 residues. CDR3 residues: CASRGGAKNIQYF. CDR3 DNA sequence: TGTGCCAGTAGGGGGGGTGCCAAAAACATTCAGTACTTC.

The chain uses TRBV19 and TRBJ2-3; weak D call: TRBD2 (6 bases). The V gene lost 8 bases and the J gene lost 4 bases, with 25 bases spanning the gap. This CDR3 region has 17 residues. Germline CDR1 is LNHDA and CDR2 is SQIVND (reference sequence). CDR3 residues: CASSRDPGGGVADTQYF. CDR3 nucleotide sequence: TGTGCCAGTTCCAGGGACCCCGGGGGTGGTGTGGCAGATACGCAGTATTTT.

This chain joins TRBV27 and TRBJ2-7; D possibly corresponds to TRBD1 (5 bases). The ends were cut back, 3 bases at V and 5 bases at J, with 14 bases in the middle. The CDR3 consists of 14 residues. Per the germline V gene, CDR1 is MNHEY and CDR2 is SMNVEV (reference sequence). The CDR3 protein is CASSFESDRDEQYF. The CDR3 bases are TGTGCCAGCAGTTTCGAATCAGACAGAGACGAGCAGTACTTC.

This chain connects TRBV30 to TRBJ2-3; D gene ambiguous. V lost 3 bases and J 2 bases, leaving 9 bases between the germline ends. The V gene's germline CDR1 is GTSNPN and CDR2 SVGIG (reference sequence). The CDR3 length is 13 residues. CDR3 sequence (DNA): TGTGCCTGGAGGAGTTATACCACAGATACGCAGTATTTT. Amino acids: CAWRSYTTDTQYF.

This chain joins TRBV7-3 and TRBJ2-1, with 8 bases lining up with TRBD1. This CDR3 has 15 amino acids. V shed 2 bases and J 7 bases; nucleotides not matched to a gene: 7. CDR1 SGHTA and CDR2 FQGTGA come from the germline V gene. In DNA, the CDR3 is TGTGCCAGCAGCTTATCTGCAGGGGGCTATAATGAGCAGTTCTTC. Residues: CASSLSAGGYNEQFF.

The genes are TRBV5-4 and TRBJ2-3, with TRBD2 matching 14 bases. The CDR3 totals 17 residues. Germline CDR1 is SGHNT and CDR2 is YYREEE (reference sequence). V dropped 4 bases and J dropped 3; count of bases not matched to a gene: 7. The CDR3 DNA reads TGTGCCAGCAGCGGCGGGACTAGCGGGAGAGGGACAGATACGCAGTATTTT. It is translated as CASSGGTSGRGTDTQYF.

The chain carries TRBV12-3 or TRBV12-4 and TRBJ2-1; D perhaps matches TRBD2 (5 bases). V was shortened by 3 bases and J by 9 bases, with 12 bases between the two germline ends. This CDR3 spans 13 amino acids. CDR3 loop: CASSLGSGSEQFF. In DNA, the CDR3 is TGTGCCAGCAGTTTGGGGAGTGGAAGTGAGCAGTTCTTC.

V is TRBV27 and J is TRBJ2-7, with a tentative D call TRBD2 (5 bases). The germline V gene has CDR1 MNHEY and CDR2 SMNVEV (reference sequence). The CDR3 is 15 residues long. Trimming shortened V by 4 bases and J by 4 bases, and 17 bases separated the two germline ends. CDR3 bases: TGTGCCAGCAGTTACCGAGGACTCATAGCGTACGAGCAGTACTTC. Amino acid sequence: CASSYRGLIAYEQYF.

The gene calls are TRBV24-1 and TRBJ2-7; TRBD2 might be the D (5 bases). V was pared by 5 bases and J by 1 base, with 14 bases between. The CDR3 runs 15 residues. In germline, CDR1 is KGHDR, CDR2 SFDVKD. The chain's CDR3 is CATSAWGDGSYEQYF. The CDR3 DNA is TGTGCCACCAGTGCATGGGGAGACGGATCCTACGAGCAGTACTTC.

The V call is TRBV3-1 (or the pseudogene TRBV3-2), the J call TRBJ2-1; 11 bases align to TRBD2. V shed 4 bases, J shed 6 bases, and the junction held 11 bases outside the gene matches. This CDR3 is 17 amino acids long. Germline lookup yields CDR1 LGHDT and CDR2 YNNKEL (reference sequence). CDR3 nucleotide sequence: TGTGCCAGCAGCCGGCTACCGACTAGCGGGGAGGCCAATGAGCAGTTCTTC. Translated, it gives CASSRLPTSGEANEQFF.

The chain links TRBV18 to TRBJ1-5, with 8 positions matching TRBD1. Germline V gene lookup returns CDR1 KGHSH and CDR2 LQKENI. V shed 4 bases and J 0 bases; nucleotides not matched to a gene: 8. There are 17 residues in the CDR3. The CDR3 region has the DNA TGTGCCAGCTCACTGGCCGGACAGGGCAATAGCAATCAGCCCCAGCATTTT. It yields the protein CASSLAGQGNSNQPQHF. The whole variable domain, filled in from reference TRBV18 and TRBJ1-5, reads NAGVMQNPRHLVRRRGQEARLRCSPMKGHSHVYWYRQLPEEGLKFMVYLQKENIIDESGMPKERFSAEFPKEGPSILRIQQVVRGDSAAYFCASSLAGQGNSNQPQHFGDGTRLSIL.

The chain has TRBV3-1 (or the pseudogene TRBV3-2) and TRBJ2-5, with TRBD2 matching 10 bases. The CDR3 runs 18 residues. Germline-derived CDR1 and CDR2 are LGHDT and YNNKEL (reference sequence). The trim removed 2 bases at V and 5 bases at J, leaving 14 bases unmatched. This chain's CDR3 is CASSQFFIQGAGGETQYF. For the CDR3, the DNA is TGTGCCAGCAGCCAATTTTTCATTCAAGGAGCGGGGGGGGAGACCCAGTACTTC.

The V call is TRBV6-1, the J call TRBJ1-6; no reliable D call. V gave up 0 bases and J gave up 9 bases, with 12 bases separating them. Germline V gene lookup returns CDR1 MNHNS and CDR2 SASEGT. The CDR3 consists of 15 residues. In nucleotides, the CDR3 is TGTGCCAGCAGTGAAGCGCCTGGAGGAGTTTCACCCCTCCACTTT. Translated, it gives CASSEAPGGVSPLHF.

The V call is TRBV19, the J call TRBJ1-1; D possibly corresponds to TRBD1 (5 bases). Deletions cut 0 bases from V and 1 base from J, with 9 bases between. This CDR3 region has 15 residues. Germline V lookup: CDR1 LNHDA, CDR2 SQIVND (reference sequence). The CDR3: CASSIEGLPNTEAFF. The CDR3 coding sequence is TGTGCCAGTAGTATAGAGGGACTGCCGAACACTGAAGCTTTCTTT.

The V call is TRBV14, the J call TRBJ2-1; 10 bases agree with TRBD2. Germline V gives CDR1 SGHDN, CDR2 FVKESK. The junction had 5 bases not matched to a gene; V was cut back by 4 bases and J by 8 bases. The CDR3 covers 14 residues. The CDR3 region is CASSLTSGWDEQFF. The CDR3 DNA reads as TGTGCCAGCAGCCTGACTAGCGGGTGGGATGAGCAGTTCTTC.

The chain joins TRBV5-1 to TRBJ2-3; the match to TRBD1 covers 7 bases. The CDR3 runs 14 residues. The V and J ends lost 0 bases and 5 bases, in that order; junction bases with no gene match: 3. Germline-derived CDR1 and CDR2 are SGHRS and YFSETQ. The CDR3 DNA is TGCGCCAGCAGCTTGGCGAGGGGGCAAGATACGCAGTATTTT. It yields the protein CASSLARGQDTQYF.

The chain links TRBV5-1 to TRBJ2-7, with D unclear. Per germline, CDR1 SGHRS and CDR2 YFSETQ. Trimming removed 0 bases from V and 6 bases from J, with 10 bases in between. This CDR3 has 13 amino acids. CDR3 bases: TGCGCCAGCAGCTTGGGCAGTCTTGGCGAGCAGTACTTC. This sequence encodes CASSLGSLGEQYF.

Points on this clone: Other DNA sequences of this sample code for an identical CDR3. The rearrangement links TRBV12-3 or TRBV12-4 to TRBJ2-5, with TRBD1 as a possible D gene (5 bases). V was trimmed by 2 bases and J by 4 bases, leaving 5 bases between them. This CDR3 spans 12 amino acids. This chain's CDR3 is CASSLRGETQYF. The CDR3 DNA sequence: TGTGCCAGCAGTTTAAGGGGAGAGACCCAGTACTTC.

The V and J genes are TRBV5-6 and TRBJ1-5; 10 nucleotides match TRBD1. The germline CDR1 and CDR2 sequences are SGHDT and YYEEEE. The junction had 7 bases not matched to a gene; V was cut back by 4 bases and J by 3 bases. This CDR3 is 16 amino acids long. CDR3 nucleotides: TGTGCCAGCAGCCCGTCGACAGGGGGCCTCAATCAGCCCCAGCATTTT. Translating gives CASSPSTGGLNQPQHF. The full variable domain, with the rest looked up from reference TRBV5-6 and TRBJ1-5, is DAGVTQSPTHLIKTRGQQVTLRCSPKSGHDTVSWYQQALGQGPQFIFQYYEEEERQRGNFPDRFSGHQFPNYSSELNVNALLLGDSALYLCASSPSTGGLNQPQHFGDGTRLSIL.

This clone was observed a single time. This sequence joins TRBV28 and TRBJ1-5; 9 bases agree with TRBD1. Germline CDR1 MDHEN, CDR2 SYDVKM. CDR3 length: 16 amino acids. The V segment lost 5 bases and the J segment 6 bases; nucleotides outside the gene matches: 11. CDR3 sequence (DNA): TGTGCCAGCAGTACCCCGAAACAGGGGGCAGGTCAGCCCCAGCATTTT. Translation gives CASSTPKQGAGQPQHF.

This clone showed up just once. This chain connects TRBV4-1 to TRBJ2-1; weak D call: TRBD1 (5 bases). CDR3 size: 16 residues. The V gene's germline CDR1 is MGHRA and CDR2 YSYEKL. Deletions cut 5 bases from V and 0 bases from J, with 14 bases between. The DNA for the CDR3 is TGCGCCAGCAGCTCCGGGCAGGGTCCCTCCTACAATGAGCAGTTCTTC. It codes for CASSSGQGPSYNEQFF.

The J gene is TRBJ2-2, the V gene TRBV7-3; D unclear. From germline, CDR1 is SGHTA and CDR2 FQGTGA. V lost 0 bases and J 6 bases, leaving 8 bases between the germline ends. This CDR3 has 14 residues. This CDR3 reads CASSLTMAAGELFF. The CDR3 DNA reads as TGTGCCAGCAGCTTAACTATGGCTGCCGGGGAGCTGTTTTTT. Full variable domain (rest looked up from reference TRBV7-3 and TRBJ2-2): GAGVSQTPSNKVTEKGKYVELRCDPISGHTALYWYRQSLGQGPEFLIYFQGTGAADDSGLPNDRFFAVRPEGSVSTLKIQRTERGDSAVYLCASSLTMAAGELFFGEGSRLTVL.

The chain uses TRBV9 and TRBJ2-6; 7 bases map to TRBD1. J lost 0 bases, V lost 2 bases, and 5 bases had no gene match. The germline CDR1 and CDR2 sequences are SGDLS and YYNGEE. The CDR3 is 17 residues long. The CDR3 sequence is CASSVTGANSGANVLTF. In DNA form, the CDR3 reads TGTGCCAGCAGCGTCACAGGGGCAAACTCTGGGGCCAACGTCCTGACTTTC.

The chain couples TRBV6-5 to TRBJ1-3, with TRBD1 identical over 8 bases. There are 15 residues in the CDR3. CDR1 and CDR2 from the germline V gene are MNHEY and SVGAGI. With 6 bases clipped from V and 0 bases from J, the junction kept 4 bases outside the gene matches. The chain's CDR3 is CASSRQGPSGNTIYF. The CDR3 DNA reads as TGTGCCAGCAGCCGACAGGGGCCCTCTGGAAACACCATATATTTT.

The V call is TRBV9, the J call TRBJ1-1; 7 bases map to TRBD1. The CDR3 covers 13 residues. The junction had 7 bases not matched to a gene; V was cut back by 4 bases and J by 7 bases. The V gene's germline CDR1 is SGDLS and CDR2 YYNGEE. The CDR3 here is CASSIRQGGEAFF. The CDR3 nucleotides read TGTGCCAGCAGCATTAGACAGGGCGGTGAAGCTTTCTTT.

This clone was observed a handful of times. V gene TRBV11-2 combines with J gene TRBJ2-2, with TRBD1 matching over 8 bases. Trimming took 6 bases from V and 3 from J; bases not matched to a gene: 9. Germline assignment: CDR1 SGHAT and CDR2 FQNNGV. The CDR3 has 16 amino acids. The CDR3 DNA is TGTGCCAGCAGACCCAACAGGGGGGCCTACACCGGGGAGCTGTTTTTT. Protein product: CASRPNRGAYTGELFF.

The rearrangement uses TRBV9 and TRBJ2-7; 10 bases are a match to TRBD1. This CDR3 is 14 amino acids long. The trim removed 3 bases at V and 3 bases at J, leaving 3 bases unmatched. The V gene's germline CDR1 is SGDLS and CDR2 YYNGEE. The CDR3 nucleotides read TGTGCCAGCAGCGCGGGACAGGGGAACTACGAGCAGTACTTC. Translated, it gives CASSAGQGNYEQYF.

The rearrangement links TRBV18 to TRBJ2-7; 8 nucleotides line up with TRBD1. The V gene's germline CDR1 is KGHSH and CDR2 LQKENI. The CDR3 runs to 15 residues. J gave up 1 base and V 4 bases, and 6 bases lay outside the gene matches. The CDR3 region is CASSLGDRLSYEQYF. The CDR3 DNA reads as TGTGCCAGCTCACTGGGGGACAGGCTGTCCTACGAGCAGTACTTC.

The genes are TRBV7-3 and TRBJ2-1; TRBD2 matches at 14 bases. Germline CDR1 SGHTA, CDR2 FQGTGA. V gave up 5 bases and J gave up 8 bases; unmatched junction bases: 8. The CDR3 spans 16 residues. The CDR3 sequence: CASSGTGTSGRHEQFF. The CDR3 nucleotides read TGTGCCAGCAGCGGTACCGGGACTAGCGGGAGACATGAGCAGTTCTTC.